This T cell receptor beta chain was obtained from a study of blood T cell repertoires in COVID-19. Sequencing was performed with immunoSEQ multiplex PCR; in TCRdb, only in-frame clones are kept and a portion is missing. The sample holds tens of thousands of clones; around nine tenths are singletons and the top ten take over 3%. The CDR3 is made up of 14 amino acids. CDR1 is MNHNY, CDR2 SVGAGI, per germline (reference sequence). Trimming shortened V by 5 bases and J by 11 bases, and 21 bases separated the two germline ends. The chain links TRBV6-6 to TRBJ1-2, with D perhaps TRBD1 (6 bases). The source of this sequence is a man between 65 and 79 years old with acute or convalescent COVID-19. The sample consisted of peripheral blood. The CDR3 reads CASSLWRAGEGYTF. DNA for the CDR3: TGTGCCAGCAGTCTCTGGCGGGCAGGGGAGGGTTACACCTTC.